This T cell receptor (beta chain) was found in a study of breast tumors, draining lymph nodes, adjacent tissues. Study-level points and caveats: Tumor and nontumor repertoires were significantly more similar in luminal-like than in basal-like breast cancer. Tumor TCR diversity was below lymph nodes but above nontumor tissue.

Germline loops: CDR1 MNHEY, CDR2 SVGEGT. This CDR3 spans 14 amino acids. V dropped 2 bases and J dropped 2 bases, with 10 bases sitting between them. This clonotype was observed many times. Its matching antigen is unknown. MiXCR was run by TCRdb on the multiplex PCR reads, yielding one entry per CDR3 protein. The sample includes more than 50,000 distinct CDR3 sequences, 42% seen only once; the top ten take about 10%. What was sequenced was breast tumor tissue. The V gene is TRBV6-2 or TRBV6-3, the J gene TRBJ2-7; D remains unclear. The sequence was obtained from a female donor with breast cancer. Some clones in this sample may be carry-over from other donors' samples. In DNA form, the CDR3 reads TGTGCCAGCAGTTACGTAGGACCCCCCTACGAGCAGTACTTC. It translates to CASSYVGPPYEQYF.